A selection of T cell receptor beta chains follows, all from one sample in a study of T cells in Graves' hyperthyroidism and ophthalmopathy. Using its own MiXCR run on the multiplex PCR reads, TCRdb lists one record per CDR3 protein. The table records roughly 720,000 distinct CDR3 sequences, roughly a sixth of them present only once. The sample was blood. Receptor source: a man in his fifties with Graves' hyperthyroidism. The CDR3 runs from the conserved cysteine through the conserved F or W. The D gene is left open where the match is weak. Size values are once, few and many counts, or a class for expanded clones, and some rows have none.

j_call v_call d_call clone_size cdr3_nt cdr3_aa
TRBJ2-7 TRBV11-2 TRBD2 . TGTGCCAGCAGCTTAGAGAGGACTAGCGTCTACGAGCAGTACTTC CASSLERTSVYEQYF
TRBJ2-3 TRBV20-1 TRBD1 . TGCAGTGCTAGAGCGGGACAGGTCACAGATACGCAGTATTTT CSARAGQVTDTQYF
TRBJ2-6 TRBV20-1 . . TGCAGTGCTAACGGCGACTCTGGGGCCAACGTCCTGACTTTC CSANGDSGANVLTF
TRBJ2-3 TRBV7-6 TRBD2 . TGTGCCAGCAGCTTAGGGAGCTGGACTAGCGGGATAGGGGCGGATACGCAGTATTTT CASSLGSWTSGIGADTQYF
TRBJ2-3 TRBV7-3 TRBD2 many TGTGCCAGCAGCTTAAAACTAGCGGGAACAGATACGCAGTATTTT CASSLKLAGTDTQYF
TRBJ2-1 TRBV6-1 . many TGTGCCAGCAGTGAAGCGTGGGAGTGGAATGAGCAGTTCTTC CASSEAWEWNEQFF
TRBJ2-2 TRBV6-1 TRBD2 many TGTGCCAGCAGTCCCCTTTCCGGGACTATGGGCGGGGAGCTGTTTTTT CASSPLSGTMGGELFF
TRBJ1-2 TRBV7-2 TRBD1 . TGTGCCAGCAGCTTAGCGACAGGGGGTAACTATGGCTACACCTTC CASSLATGGNYGYTF
TRBJ1-2 TRBV3-1 . many TGTGCCAGCAGCCAAGTCCAGGGAACCTATGGCTACACCTTC CASSQVQGTYGYTF
TRBJ1-3 TRBV28 . many TGTGCCAGCAGTTTAGAGGACCTAGGTGGGGCGTTCTCTGGAAACACCATATATTTT CASSLEDLGGAFSGNTIYF
TRBJ2-7 TRBV28 TRBD2 many TGTGCCAGCAGCTCAGGTGGAGCGGGGGTATCCTACGAGCAGTACTTC CASSSGGAGVSYEQYF
TRBJ2-3 TRBV5-4 . . TGTGCCAGCAGCTTGGCACGGAGCGGAAGCACAGATACGCAGTATTTT CASSLARSGSTDTQYF
TRBJ2-7 TRBV29-1 . . TGCAGCGTTGATAGGATTGTTGGCGGGCAGTACTTC CSVDRIVGGQYF
TRBJ1-2 TRBV20-1 . many TGCAGTGCTAGAGATGTCACAGGTGTGGACTATGGCTACACCTTC CSARDVTGVDYGYTF
TRBJ1-5 TRBV7-2 . many TGTGCCAGCAGCTCCACAAATCAGCCCCAGCATTTT CASSSTNQPQHF
TRBJ2-1 TRBV20-1 . many TGCAGTACAGAGGGGCGTGGGAGGACGGACGAGCAGTTCTTC CSTEGRGRTDEQFF
TRBJ2-1 TRBV10-1 . . TGCGCCAGCAGTGAAAACAGGAGGGCCGGCAATGAGCAGTTCTTC CASSENRRAGNEQFF
TRBJ2-3 TRBV27 . many TGTGCCAGCAGTTCAGGGCAGTACACAGATACGCAGTATTTT CASSSGQYTDTQYF
TRBJ2-5 TRBV24-1 . . TGTGCCACCAGTGAGGCAAGTCACCAAGAGACCCAGTACTTC CATSEASHQETQYF
TRBJ1-5 TRBV7-2 . few TGTGCCAGCAGCCCCGGGGGGAGGGGTCAGCAGCCCCAGCATTTT CASSPGGRGQQPQHF
TRBJ2-7 TRBV24-1 TRBD1 many TGTGCCACCAGTGACGCCGGGACAGGGGGTACAATCTACGAGCAGTACTTC CATSDAGTGGTIYEQYF
TRBJ2-1 TRBV15 TRBD2 many TGTGCCACCAGCAGAGATCTAGGCGGGACTAGCGGTTACAATGAGCAGTTCTTC CATSRDLGGTSGYNEQFF
TRBJ2-3 TRBV10-3 TRBD1 few TGTGCCAGCAGTGACGGCAGGGGGCGGGTAGATACGCAGTATTTT CASSDGRGRVDTQYF
TRBJ1-5 TRBV30 . few TGTGCCTGGACCACCACAGGGATCAATCAGCCCCAGCATTTT CAWTTTGINQPQHF
TRBJ2-5 TRBV30 TRBD2 . TGTGCCTGGAGTATAGGAGCGGGAGGGGAGACCCAGTACTTC CAWSIGAGGETQYF
TRBJ2-7 TRBV20-1 . . TGCAGTGCTAGAAATCCAGCAGGGGAGCAGTACTTC CSARNPAGEQYF
TRBJ2-7 TRBV3-1 TRBD1 few TGTGCCAGCAGCCAAGTAAATACCGGGACAGGGGGCTTCTACGAGCAGTACTTC CASSQVNTGTGGFYEQYF
TRBJ2-1 TRBV10-1 . . TGCGCCAGCAGTGATAGTACGGGCCTTCAGTTCTTC CASSDSTGLQFF
TRBJ2-1 TRBV11-2 . many TGTGCCAGCAGACCACCTAGCGTTGATGAGCAGTTCTTC CASRPPSVDEQFF
TRBJ2-5 TRBV7-9 TRBD1 . TGTGCCAGCAGCCCGGGACAGGGTGAGGGGGAGACCCAGTACTTC CASSPGQGEGETQYF
TRBJ2-3 TRBV5-1 . many TGTGCCAGCAGCTTTGGACGGAACACAGATACGCAGTATTTT CASSFGRNTDTQYF
TRBJ2-7 TRBV5-1 TRBD2 . TGCGCCAGCAGCTTGATGGCGGGAGGAAACGAGCAGTACTTC CASSLMAGGNEQYF
TRBJ1-1 TRBV7-3 . few TGTGCCAGCAGCTTATCAACAGTTGGGGGGCAGAACACTGAAGCTTTCTTT CASSLSTVGGQNTEAFF
TRBJ2-7 TRBV4-1 . many TGCGCCAGCAGCCATGTGGGGGCCTACGAGCAGTACTTC CASSHVGAYEQYF
TRBJ2-3 TRBV10-3 . . TGTGCCATCAGTGCAGGCCAAAAGGGCACAGATACGCAGTATTTT CAISAGQKGTDTQYF
TRBJ2-3 TRBV19 TRBD2 . TGTGCCAGTAGTATAAGGGAGGGAGATACGCAGTATTTT CASSIREGDTQYF
TRBJ2-7 TRBV28 TRBD2 many TGTGCCAGCAGTTCCCAGGGGCTAGCGGGCACCTACGAGCAGTACTTC CASSSQGLAGTYEQYF
TRBJ1-2 TRBV29-1 . few TGCAGCGTTGAGTCGGGTGCAGCCCTCTATGGCTACACCTTC CSVESGAALYGYTF
TRBJ2-5 TRBV18 . many TGTGCCAGCTCACCCGATCAGCAAGAGACCCAGTACTTC CASSPDQQETQYF
TRBJ2-1 TRBV29-1 . . TGCAGCGTTGAACTATCGGCCGCGTCCTACAATGAGCAGTTCTTC CSVELSAASYNEQFF
TRBJ1-2 TRBV12-3/TRBV12-4 . many TGTGCCAGCAGTTTCTCGGGTTATGGCTACACCTTC CASSFSGYGYTF
TRBJ2-7 TRBV14 . many TGTGCCAGCAGCATTTCAGGGGTCGAGCAGTACTTC CASSISGVEQYF
TRBJ2-7 TRBV30 TRBD1 many TGTGCCTGGAGTGGGACAGGGCACTCCTACGAGCAGTACTTC CAWSGTGHSYEQYF
TRBJ2-3 TRBV7-2 . . TGTGCCAGCAGCTTAAACAGGGAAGGAGATACGCAGTATTTT CASSLNREGDTQYF
TRBJ2-7 TRBV3-1 . few TGTGCCAGCAGCCAAGACTCGGGACTCAACGAGCAGTACTTC CASSQDSGLNEQYF
TRBJ1-1 TRBV7-2 . many TGTGCCAGCAGCGTGGCCTCTCCGCACACTGAAGCTTTCTTT CASSVASPHTEAFF
TRBJ2-1 TRBV24-1 TRBD2 . TGTGCCACCAGTGATGGACTAGCGGGAGAAAACTACAATGAGCAGTTCTTC CATSDGLAGENYNEQFF
TRBJ1-2 TRBV12-3/TRBV12-4 . many TGTGCCAGCAGTTTAGAGAGATACTATGGCTACACCTTC CASSLERYYGYTF
TRBJ1-4 TRBV14 . . TGTGCCAGCAGCCAGACAACGGGAAGGCCTAATGAAAAACTGTTTTTT CASSQTTGRPNEKLFF
TRBJ2-7 TRBV6-2/TRBV6-3 TRBD2 many TGTGCCAGCCGTCATAGCGGGGGGCCCTACGAGCAGTACTTC CASRHSGGPYEQYF
TRBJ2-1 TRBV3-1 TRBD2 . TGTGCCAGCAGCCTCAGACTAGCGGGAGGGCGTTATGAGCAGTTCTTC CASSLRLAGGRYEQFF
TRBJ2-1 TRBV11-2 TRBD2 many TGTGCCAGCAGCTTAGTTCGTGGTTATGGACTAGCGGGAGATAAGCAGTTCTTC CASSLVRGYGLAGDKQFF
TRBJ2-1 TRBV29-1 TRBD1 many TGCAGCGCAGGGACAGGGATGAATGAGCAGTTCTTC CSAGTGMNEQFF
TRBJ1-1 TRBV7-9 . . TGTGCCAGCAGCGACAGCGTCATCCCTGAAGCTTTCTTT CASSDSVIPEAFF
TRBJ1-3 TRBV7-2 . few TGTGCCAGCACTGCCTCTTATGGAAACACCATATATTTT CASTASYGNTIYF
TRBJ2-1 TRBV5-1 . . TGCGCCAGCAGCTTTAGACACATAAACAATGAGCAGTTCTTC CASSFRHINNEQFF
TRBJ2-2 TRBV6-2/TRBV6-3 . . TGTGCCAGCAGTTATCCCATCGTCAGCACCGGGGAGCTGTTTTTT CASSYPIVSTGELFF
TRBJ2-1 TRBV7-9 TRBD1 many TGTGCCAGCAGCCTGGGGACAGGGGAATGGGATGAGCAGTTCTTC CASSLGTGEWDEQFF
TRBJ1-2 TRBV3-1 . once TGTGCCAGCAGCCAAGACATCGGGCAGACAACTAACTATGGCTACACCTTC CASSQDIGQTTNYGYTF